Listed below are T cell receptor beta chains from one sample, sequenced in a study of cytomegalovirus exposure and HLA in healthy donors. Data came from immunoSEQ multiplex PCR; TCRdb stores just in-frame clones and leaves some out. The sample shows roughly 130,000 clones, more than 70% of them seen only once. Material for sequencing was PBMCs. Receptor source: a male donor in good health and CMV-seropositive. CDR3s include the opening cysteine and the closing phenylalanine or tryptophan. A D gene is named only where the DNA matches it firmly. Size is omitted from some rows. Given values are once, few, many or a class for expanded clones.

V gene	J gene	clone size	D gene	CDR3 protein	CDR3 DNA
TRBV6-4	TRBJ2-7	-	-	CASYKFRRGPWTYEQYF	TGTGCCAGCTATAAATTTAGGAGGGGGCCGTGGACCTACGAGCAGTACTTC
TRBV5-4	TRBJ2-3	once	TRBD2	CASSSGTSGKNTQYF	TGTGCCAGCAGTTCTGGGACTAGCGGGAAGAATACGCAGTATTTT
TRBV6-1	TRBJ1-4	once	-	CASSEPTGLNEKLFF	TGTGCCAGCAGTGAACCGACAGGCCTTAATGAAAAACTGTTTTTT
TRBV7-9	TRBJ1-5	-	-	CSSSSSSSGSRNQPQHF	TGTTCCAGCAGCTCCTCCTCGTCGGGGAGTCGCAATCAGCCCCAGCATTTT
TRBV28	TRBJ1-2	once	TRBD1	CASSLGTGAIYGYTF	TGTGCCAGCAGTTTAGGGACAGGGGCGATTTATGGCTACACCTTC
TRBV15	TRBJ2-1	-	-	CATSSPGFPLYNEQFF	TGTGCCACCAGCAGCCCGGGTTTCCCTCTGTACAATGAGCAGTTCTTC
TRBV7-2	TRBJ1-5	-	-	CASSFNNQPQHF	TGTGCCAGCAGCTTCAACAATCAGCCCCAGCATTTT
TRBV7-9	TRBJ2-7	-	TRBD1	CASSPRTGEAYEQYF	TGTGCCAGCAGCCCCCGGACAGGGGAGGCCTACGAGCAGTACTTC
TRBV5-1	TRBJ2-5	-	-	CASSSQSGVQETQYF	TGCGCCAGCAGCTCCCAGTCCGGGGTCCAAGAGACCCAGTACTTC
TRBV7-9	TRBJ2-2	few	-	CSSSPTDGGDNTGELFF	TGTTCCAGCAGCCCAACCGATGGCGGGGATAACACCGGGGAGCTGTTTTTT
TRBV7-9	TRBJ2-7	-	TRBD2	CALQSGEAYEQYF	TGTGCGCTACAAAGCGGGGAGGCCTACGAGCAGTACTTC
TRBV6-5	TRBJ1-1	-	-	CASNLGQATEAFF	TGTGCCAGCAACCTCGGACAAGCCACTGAAGCTTTCTTT
TRBV7-9	TRBJ2-5	-	-	CASSPLPGDGGTQYF	TGTGCCAGCAGCCCACTGCCTGGTGATGGTGGGACCCAGTACTTC
TRBV5-1	TRBJ2-7	-	TRBD2	CASSLGGLAGGAGEQYF	TGCGCCAGCAGCTTGGGGGGACTAGCGGGAGGAGCAGGCGAGCAGTACTTC
TRBV27	TRBJ2-7	-	-	CASSPRFGGAGTYEQYF	TGTGCCAGCAGTCCTAGGTTTGGTGGGGCGGGAACCTACGAGCAGTACTTC
TRBV10-2	TRBJ2-2	-	-	CASSESSRVDDTGELFF	TGCGCCAGCAGTGAGAGTTCCAGGGTTGACGACACCGGGGAGCTGTTTTTT
TRBV25-1	TRBJ2-7	-	TRBD2	CASSEYVAGGLYEQYF	TGTGCCAGCAGTGAATACGTAGCGGGAGGGCTCTACGAGCAGTACTTC
TRBV7-2	TRBJ2-5	-	-	CASSFPDYGETQYF	TGTGCCAGCAGCTTCCCGGACTATGGGGAGACCCAGTACTTC
TRBV6-5	TRBJ2-7	-	-	CASSYSIDYYEQYF	TGTGCCAGCAGTTACAGTATAGATTACTACGAGCAGTACTTC
TRBV4-2	TRBJ1-2	once	-	CASSPSDFLYGYTF	TGTGCCAGCAGCCCGTCAGACTTCCTCTATGGCTACACCTTC
TRBV7-9	TRBJ2-1	-	TRBD2	CASSLGTSRTSYNEQFF	TGTGCCAGCAGCTTAGGGACTAGCCGAACCTCCTACAATGAGCAGTTCTTC
TRBV5-8	TRBJ2-7	-	-	CASSFSGSSYEQYF	TGTGCCAGCAGCTTCAGCGGGTCCTCCTACGAGCAGTACTTC
TRBV5-1	TRBJ1-1	-	-	CASSLFESRGTEAFF	TGCGCCAGCAGCTTGTTCGAGAGCCGAGGCACTGAAGCTTTCTTT
TRBV5-4	TRBJ2-5	-	-	CASSLRLEETQYF	TGTGCCAGCAGCCTCAGATTGGAAGAGACCCAGTACTTC
TRBV5-4	TRBJ2-1	-	TRBD2	CASSTTSAPSSYNEQFF	TGTGCCAGCAGCACGACTAGCGCTCCAAGCTCCTACAATGAGCAGTTCTTC